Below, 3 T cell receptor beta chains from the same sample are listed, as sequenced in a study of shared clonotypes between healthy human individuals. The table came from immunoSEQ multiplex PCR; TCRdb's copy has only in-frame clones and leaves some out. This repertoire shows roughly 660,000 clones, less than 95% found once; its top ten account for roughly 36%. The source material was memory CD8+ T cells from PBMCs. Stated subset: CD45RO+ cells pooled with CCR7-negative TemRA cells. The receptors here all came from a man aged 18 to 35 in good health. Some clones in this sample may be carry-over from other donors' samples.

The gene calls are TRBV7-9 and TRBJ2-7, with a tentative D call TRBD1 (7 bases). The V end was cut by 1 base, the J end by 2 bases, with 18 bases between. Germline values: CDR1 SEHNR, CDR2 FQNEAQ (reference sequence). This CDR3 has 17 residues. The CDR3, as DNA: TGTGCCAGCAGCTTAGGTTCGGAGGGGACAGCGACCTACGAGCAGTACTTC. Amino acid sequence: CASSLGSEGTATYEQYF.

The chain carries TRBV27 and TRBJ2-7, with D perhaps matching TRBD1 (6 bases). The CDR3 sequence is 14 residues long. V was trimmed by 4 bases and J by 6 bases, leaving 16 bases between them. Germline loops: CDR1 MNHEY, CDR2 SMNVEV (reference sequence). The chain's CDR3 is CASSYGPGRGEQYF. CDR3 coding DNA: TGTGCCAGCAGTTACGGACCGGGCAGGGGCGAGCAGTACTTC.

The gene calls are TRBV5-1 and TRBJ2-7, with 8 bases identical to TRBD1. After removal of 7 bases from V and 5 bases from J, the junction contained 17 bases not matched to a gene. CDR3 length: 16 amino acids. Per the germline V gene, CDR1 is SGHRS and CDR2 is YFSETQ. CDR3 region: CASPRFGLTGENEQYF. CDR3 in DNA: TGCGCCAGCCCCAGATTTGGATTGACAGGGGAAAACGAGCAGTACTTC. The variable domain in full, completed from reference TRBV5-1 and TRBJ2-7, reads KAGVTQTPRYLIKTRGQQVTLSCSPISGHRSVSWYQQTPGQGLQFLFEYFSETQRNKGNFPGRFSGRQFSNSRSEMNVSTLELGDSALYLCASPRFGLTGENEQYFGPGTRLTVT.